A selection of T cell receptor beta chains follows, all from one sample in a study of blood T cell repertoires in COVID-19. This table comes from immunoSEQ multiplex PCR, and its TCRdb copy is limited to in-frame clones, with some not included. The sample has about 220,000 clones; around 87% are singletons. The sample consisted of PBMCs or T cells enriched from blood (not recorded which). Receptor source: a man under 40 who had been exposed to COVID-19. Each CDR3 is given with its conserved first and last residue. Fields, in order: D gene, J gene, V gene, clone size, CDR3 protein, CDR3 DNA. A D gene is named only where the DNA matches it firmly. Rows give clone size only sometimes, using once, few, many, or a class for an expanded clone.

d_gene: .; j_gene: TRBJ2-2; v_gene: TRBV6-2/TRBV6-3; abundance: .; CDR3aa: CASSSRRAWDGTGELFF; CDR3nt: TGTGCCAGCAGTTCACGGAGGGCGTGGGACGGCACCGGGGAGCTGTTTTTT
d_gene: .; j_gene: TRBJ2-5; v_gene: TRBV9; abundance: .; CDR3aa: CASSAGGRAPQTQYF; CDR3nt: TGTGCCAGCAGCGCCGGGGGGCGAGCGCCTCAGACCCAGTACTTC
d_gene: .; j_gene: TRBJ1-6; v_gene: TRBV4-1; abundance: .; CDR3aa: CASSQDGQGSGSPLHF; CDR3nt: TGCGCCAGCAGCCAAGATGGTCAGGGGTCGGGTTCACCCCTCCACTTT
d_gene: .; j_gene: TRBJ1-5; v_gene: TRBV7-3; abundance: .; CDR3aa: CASSYTKGQPQHF; CDR3nt: TGTGCCAGCAGCTACACCAAGGGGCAGCCCCAGCATTTT
d_gene: .; j_gene: TRBJ1-4; v_gene: TRBV5-4; abundance: .; CDR3aa: CASSPGATNEKLFF; CDR3nt: TGTGCCAGCAGCCCAGGGGCAACTAATGAAAAACTGTTTTTT
d_gene: .; j_gene: TRBJ2-3; v_gene: TRBV30; abundance: once; CDR3aa: CAWSTGGADTQYF; CDR3nt: TGTGCCTGGAGTACGGGGGGCGCAGATACGCAGTATTTT
d_gene: TRBD2; j_gene: TRBJ2-5; v_gene: TRBV10-3; abundance: .; CDR3aa: CAISPGSAGGPIQETQYF; CDR3nt: TGTGCCATCTCACCCGGATCGGCGGGGGGGCCGATCCAAGAGACCCAGTACTTC
d_gene: .; j_gene: TRBJ2-5; v_gene: TRBV3-1/TRBV3-2; abundance: once; CDR3aa: CASSQPRSGLQETQYF; CDR3nt: TGTGCCAGCAGCCAACCCCGGTCAGGTCTACAAGAGACCCAGTACTTC
d_gene: TRBD2; j_gene: TRBJ2-1; v_gene: TRBV4-2; abundance: .; CDR3aa: CASSQDGSGGADEQFF; CDR3nt: TGTGCCAGCAGCCAAGACGGTAGCGGGGGGGCCGATGAGCAGTTCTTC
d_gene: .; j_gene: TRBJ1-3; v_gene: TRBV10-3; abundance: .; CDR3aa: CAISVEGNTIYF; CDR3nt: TGTGCCATCAGTGTGGAGGGAAACACCATATATTTT
d_gene: TRBD2; j_gene: TRBJ2-1; v_gene: TRBV6-5; abundance: .; CDR3aa: CASSYSWTSGNNEQFF; CDR3nt: TGTGCCAGCAGTTACTCGTGGACTAGCGGCAACAATGAGCAGTTCTTC
d_gene: .; j_gene: TRBJ2-5; v_gene: TRBV5-5; abundance: .; CDR3aa: CASSRLRGGGQETQYF; CDR3nt: TGTGCCAGCAGCAGACTCAGGGGAGGGGGGCAAGAGACCCAGTACTTC
d_gene: .; j_gene: TRBJ2-5; v_gene: TRBV19; abundance: once; CDR3aa: CASSIDYQRTQYF; CDR3nt: TGTGCCAGTAGTATCGACTACCAACGGACCCAGTACTTC
d_gene: TRBD1; j_gene: TRBJ1-2; v_gene: TRBV27; abundance: .; CDR3aa: CASRDRAHYGYTF; CDR3nt: TGTGCCAGTAGGGACAGAGCCCATTATGGCTACACCTTC
d_gene: .; j_gene: TRBJ1-1; v_gene: TRBV5-1; abundance: .; CDR3aa: CASSTTGPRRTEAFF; CDR3nt: TGCGCCAGCAGCACCACCGGGCCAAGGAGGACTGAAGCTTTCTTT
d_gene: .; j_gene: TRBJ1-5; v_gene: TRBV25-1; abundance: .; CDR3aa: CASSESGNQPQHF; CDR3nt: TGTGCCAGCAGTGAATCGGGGAATCAGCCCCAGCATTTT
d_gene: .; j_gene: TRBJ2-5; v_gene: TRBV4-1; abundance: .; CDR3aa: CASSKTAETQYF; CDR3nt: TGCGCCAGCAGCAAGACAGCAGAGACCCAGTACTTC
d_gene: TRBD1; j_gene: TRBJ1-1; v_gene: TRBV7-9; abundance: .; CDR3aa: CASSSKLGQRNTEAFF; CDR3nt: TGTGCCAGCAGCTCTAAGCTGGGACAGAGAAACACTGAAGCTTTCTTT
d_gene: .; j_gene: TRBJ2-7; v_gene: TRBV2; abundance: .; CDR3aa: CASSPLAGNEQYF; CDR3nt: TGTGCCAGCAGTCCCTTAGCAGGGAACGAGCAGTACTTC
d_gene: .; j_gene: TRBJ1-4; v_gene: TRBV5-4; abundance: few; CDR3aa: CASSSAAGAEKLFF; CDR3nt: TGTGCCAGCAGCTCTGCCGCCGGAGCAGAAAAACTGTTTTTT
d_gene: .; j_gene: TRBJ1-1; v_gene: TRBV7-6; abundance: .; CDR3aa: CASSSDIGGLVRSTEAFF; CDR3nt: TGTGCCAGCAGCTCAGACATCGGGGGATTGGTCAGAAGCACTGAAGCTTTCTTT